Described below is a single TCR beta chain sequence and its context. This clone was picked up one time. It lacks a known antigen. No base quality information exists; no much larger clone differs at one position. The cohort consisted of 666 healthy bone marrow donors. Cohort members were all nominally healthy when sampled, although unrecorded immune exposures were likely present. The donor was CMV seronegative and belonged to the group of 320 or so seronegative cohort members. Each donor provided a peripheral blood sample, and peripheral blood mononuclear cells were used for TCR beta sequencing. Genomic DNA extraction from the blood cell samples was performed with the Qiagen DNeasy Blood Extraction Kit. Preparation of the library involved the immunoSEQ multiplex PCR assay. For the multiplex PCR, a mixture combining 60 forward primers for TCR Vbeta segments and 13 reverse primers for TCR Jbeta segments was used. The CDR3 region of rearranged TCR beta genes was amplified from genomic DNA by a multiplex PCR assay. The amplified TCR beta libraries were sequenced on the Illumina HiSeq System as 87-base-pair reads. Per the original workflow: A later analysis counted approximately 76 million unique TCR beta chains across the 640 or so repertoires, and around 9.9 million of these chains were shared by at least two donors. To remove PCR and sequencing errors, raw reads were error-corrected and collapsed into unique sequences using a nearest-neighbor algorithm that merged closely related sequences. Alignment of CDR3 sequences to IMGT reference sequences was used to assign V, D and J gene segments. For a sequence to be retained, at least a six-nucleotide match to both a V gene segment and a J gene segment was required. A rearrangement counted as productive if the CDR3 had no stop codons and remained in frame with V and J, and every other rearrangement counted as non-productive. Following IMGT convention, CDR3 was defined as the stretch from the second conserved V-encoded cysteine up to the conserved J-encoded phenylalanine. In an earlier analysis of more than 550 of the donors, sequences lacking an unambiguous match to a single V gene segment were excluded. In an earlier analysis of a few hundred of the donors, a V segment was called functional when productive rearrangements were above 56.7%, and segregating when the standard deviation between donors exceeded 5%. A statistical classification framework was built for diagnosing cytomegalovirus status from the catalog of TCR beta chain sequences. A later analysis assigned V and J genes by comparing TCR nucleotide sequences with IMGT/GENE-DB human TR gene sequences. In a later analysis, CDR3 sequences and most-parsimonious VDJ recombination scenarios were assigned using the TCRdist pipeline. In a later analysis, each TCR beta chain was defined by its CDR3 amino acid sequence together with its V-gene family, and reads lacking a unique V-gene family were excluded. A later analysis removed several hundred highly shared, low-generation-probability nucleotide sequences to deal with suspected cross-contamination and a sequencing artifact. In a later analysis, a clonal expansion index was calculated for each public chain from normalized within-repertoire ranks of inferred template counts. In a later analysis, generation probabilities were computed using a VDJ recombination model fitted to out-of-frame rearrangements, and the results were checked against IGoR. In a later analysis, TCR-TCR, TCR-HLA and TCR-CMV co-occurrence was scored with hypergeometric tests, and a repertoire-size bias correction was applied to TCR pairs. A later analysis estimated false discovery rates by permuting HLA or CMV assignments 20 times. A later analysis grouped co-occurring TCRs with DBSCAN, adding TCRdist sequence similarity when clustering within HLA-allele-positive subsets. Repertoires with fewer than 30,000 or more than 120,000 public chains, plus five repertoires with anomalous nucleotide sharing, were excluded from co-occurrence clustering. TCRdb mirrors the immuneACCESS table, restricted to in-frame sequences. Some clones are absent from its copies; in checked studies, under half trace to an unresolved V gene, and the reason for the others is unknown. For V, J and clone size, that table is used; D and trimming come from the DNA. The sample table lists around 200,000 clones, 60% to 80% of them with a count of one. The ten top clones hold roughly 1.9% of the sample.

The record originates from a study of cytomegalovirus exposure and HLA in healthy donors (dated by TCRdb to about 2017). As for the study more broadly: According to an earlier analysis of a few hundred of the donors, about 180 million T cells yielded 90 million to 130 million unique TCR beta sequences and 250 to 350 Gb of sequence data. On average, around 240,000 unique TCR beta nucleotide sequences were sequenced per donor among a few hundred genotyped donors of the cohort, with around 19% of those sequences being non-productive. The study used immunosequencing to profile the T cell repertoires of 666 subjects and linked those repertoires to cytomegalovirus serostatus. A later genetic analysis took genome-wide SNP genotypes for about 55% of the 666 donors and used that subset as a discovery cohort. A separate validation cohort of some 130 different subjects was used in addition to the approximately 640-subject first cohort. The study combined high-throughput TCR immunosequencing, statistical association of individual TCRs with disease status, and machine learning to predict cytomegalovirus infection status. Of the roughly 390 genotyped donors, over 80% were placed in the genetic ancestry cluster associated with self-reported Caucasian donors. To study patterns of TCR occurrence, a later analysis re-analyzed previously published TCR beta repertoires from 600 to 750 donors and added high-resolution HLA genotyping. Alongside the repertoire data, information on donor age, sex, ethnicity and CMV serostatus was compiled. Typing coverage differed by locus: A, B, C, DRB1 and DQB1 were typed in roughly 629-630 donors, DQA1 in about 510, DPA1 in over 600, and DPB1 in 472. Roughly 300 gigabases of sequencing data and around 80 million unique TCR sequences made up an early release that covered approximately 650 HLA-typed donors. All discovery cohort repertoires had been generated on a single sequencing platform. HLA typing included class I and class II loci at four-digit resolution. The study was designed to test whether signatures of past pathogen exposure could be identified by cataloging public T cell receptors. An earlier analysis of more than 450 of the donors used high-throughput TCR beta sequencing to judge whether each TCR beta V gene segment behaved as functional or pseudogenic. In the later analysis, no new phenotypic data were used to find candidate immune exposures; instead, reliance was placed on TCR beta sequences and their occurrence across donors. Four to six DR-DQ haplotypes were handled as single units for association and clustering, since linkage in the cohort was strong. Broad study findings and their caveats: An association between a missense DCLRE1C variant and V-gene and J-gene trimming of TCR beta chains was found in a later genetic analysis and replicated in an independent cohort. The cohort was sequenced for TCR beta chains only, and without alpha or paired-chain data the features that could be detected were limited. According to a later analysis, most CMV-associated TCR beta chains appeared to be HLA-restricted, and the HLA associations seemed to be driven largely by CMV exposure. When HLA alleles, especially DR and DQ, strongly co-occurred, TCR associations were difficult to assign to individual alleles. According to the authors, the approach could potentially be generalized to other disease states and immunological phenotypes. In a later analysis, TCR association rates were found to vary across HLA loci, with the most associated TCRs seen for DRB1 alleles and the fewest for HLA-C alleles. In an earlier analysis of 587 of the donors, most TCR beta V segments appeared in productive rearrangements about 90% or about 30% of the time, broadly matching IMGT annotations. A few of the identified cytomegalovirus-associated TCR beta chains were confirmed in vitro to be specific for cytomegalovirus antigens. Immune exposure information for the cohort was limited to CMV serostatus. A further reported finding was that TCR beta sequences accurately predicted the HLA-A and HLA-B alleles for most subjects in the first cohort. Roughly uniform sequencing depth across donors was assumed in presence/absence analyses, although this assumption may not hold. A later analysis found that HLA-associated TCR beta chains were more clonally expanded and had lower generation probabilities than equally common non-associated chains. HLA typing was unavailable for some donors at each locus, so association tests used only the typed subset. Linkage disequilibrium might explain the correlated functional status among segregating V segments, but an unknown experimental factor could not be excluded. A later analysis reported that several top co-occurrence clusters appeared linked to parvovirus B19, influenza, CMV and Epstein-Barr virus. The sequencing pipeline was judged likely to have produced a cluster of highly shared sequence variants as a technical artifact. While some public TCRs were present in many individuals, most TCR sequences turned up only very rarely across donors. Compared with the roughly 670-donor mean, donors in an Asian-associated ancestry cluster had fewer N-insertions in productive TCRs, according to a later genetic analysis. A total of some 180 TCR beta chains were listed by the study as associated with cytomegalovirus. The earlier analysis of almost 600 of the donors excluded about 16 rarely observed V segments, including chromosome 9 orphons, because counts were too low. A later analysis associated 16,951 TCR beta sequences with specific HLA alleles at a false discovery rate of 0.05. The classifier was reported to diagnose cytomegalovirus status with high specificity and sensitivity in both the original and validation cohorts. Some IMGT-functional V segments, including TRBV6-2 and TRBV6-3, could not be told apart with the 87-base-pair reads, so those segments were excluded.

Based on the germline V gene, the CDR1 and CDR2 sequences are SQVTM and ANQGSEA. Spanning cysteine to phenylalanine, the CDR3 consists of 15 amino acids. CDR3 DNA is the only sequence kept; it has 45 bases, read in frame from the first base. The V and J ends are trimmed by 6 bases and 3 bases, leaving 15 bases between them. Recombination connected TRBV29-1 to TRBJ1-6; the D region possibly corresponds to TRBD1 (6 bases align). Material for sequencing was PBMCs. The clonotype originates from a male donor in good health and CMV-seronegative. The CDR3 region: CSVEPGHHYNSPLHF. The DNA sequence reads TGCAGCGTCGAGCCGGGACACCACTATAATTCACCCCTCCACTTT.